This T cell receptor (beta chain) was found in a study of vaccination and CD4 T cells after COVID-19. For the study at large: Every participant was given two doses of BNT162b2 or mRNA-1273 vaccine. Stimuli were overlapping spike peptide pools of SARS-CoV-2 and three common cold coronaviruses (HCoV-NL63, HCoV-OC43, HCoV-229E).

Treatment in this sample: roughly ten-day PBMC culture with coronavirus spike peptide pools or control peptides (ViraFEST assay). ViraFEST expanded antigen-specific T cells with peptide pools, then sequenced TCRs. Notes on the study in general: In convalescent patients, 304 of 307 vaccine-specific clones were mono-reactive for SARS-CoV-2 spike.

Sequencing of DNA taken from cultured CD4+ T cells relied on the Oncomine TCR Beta short-read assay. TCRdb redid the calling of the PCR reads with MiXCR, one entry per CDR3 protein. The sample yields 15,000 to 20,000 distinct CDR3 sequences, less than 55% seen once. With regard to this clonotype: No antigen is known for it.

The clonotype originates from a human donor who had recovered from COVID-19. Sample: CD4+ T cells from blood, cultured in vitro, taken before SARS-CoV-2 vaccination.

The DNA for the CDR3 is TGTGCCAGCAGGCTGGGGGGCCCCGACACCGGGGAGCTGTTTTTT. Amino acids: CASRLGGPDTGELFF. The chain is built from TRBV2 and TRBJ2-2, with D tentatively TRBD1 or TRBD2 (6 bases each). Trimming pared 6 bases from V and 3 bases from J, leaving 14 bases between. The CDR3 has 15 residues. Germline CDR1 SNHLY, CDR2 FYNNEI.